A selection of T cell receptor beta chains follows, all from one sample in a study of T cell changes during pregnancy in multiple sclerosis. Using immunoSEQ multiplex PCR, the repertoire was profiled, and TCRdb retains in-frame clones only, with some absent. The table lists 36,000 or so clones, 89% of them singletons. Sequencing used CD8+ T cells from peripheral blood mononuclear cells, obtained in the third trimester of pregnancy. Receptors were obtained from a female donor with multiple sclerosis, enrolled in a pregnancy study. Each CDR3 is given with its conserved first and last residue. A D gene is named only where the DNA matches it firmly. Size tells how often a clone was seen (once, few, many) or the class of an expanded clone, and some rows leave it out.

cdr3_length j_call clone_size v_call d_call cdr3_aa cdr3_nt
14 TRBJ1-1 NA TRBV27 NA CASSLGGATTEAFF TGTGCCAGCAGTCTAGGGGGGGCGACCACTGAAGCTTTCTTT
15 TRBJ2-7 NA TRBV27 NA CASSLSMQGYYEQYF TGTGCCAGCAGTTTATCGATGCAGGGGTACTACGAGCAGTACTTC
15 TRBJ2-1 NA TRBV18 NA CASSPPIRSFNEQFF TGTGCCAGCTCACCACCCATCAGATCCTTCAATGAGCAGTTCTTC
15 TRBJ1-2 NA TRBV4-1 NA CASSQESGSGYGYTF TGCGCCAGCAGCCAAGAATCAGGTAGTGGCTATGGCTACACCTTC
16 TRBJ2-1 NA TRBV2 TRBD2 CASSDLAGGVYNEQFF TGTGCCAGCAGTGACCTAGCGGGGGGCGTCTACAATGAGCAGTTCTTC
16 TRBJ2-1 NA TRBV5-5 NA CASSLVAQGPVNEQFF TGTGCCAGCAGCTTGGTCGCACAGGGACCGGTCAATGAGCAGTTCTTC
14 TRBJ2-5 once TRBV27 NA CASSFSAGLLTQYF TGTGCCAGCAGTTTTTCTGCGGGGTTGTTGACCCAGTACTTC
14 TRBJ1-1 NA TRBV9 NA CASSVGDWGTEAFF TGTGCCAGCAGCGTAGGGGACTGGGGGACTGAAGCTTTCTTT
18 TRBJ2-5 NA TRBV7-9 NA CASSLDGRGQKNQETQYF TGTGCCAGCAGCTTAGATGGAAGGGGACAAAAAAACCAAGAGACCCAGTACTTC
13 TRBJ2-7 NA TRBV30 TRBD2 CAWRASGREEQYF TGTGCCTGGAGGGCTAGCGGGAGGGAAGAGCAGTACTTC
15 TRBJ2-7 NA TRBV6-6 NA CASSLLAPQTYEQYF TGTGCCAGCAGTTTACTAGCTCCACAGACCTACGAGCAGTACTTC
15 TRBJ1-1 NA TRBV5-6 NA CASSPGGTSNTEAFF TGTGCCAGCAGCCCGGGAGGGACGTCTAACACTGAAGCTTTCTTT
16 TRBJ1-5 NA TRBV6-1 NA CASSEGASWGNQPQHF TGTGCCAGCAGTGAGGGGGCCAGTTGGGGCAATCAGCCCCAGCATTTT
17 TRBJ2-3 NA TRBV9 NA CASSPRGSSGSTDTQYF TGTGCCAGCAGCCCACGAGGATCCAGCGGGAGCACAGATACGCAGTATTTT
14 TRBJ1-1 NA TRBV9 TRBD1 CASSGQGGNTEAFF TGTGCCAGCAGCGGACAGGGGGGAAACACTGAAGCTTTCTTT
14 TRBJ1-1 NA TRBV2 NA CASSDQVLNTEAFF TGTGCCAGCAGTGACCAGGTGCTGAACACTGAAGCTTTCTTT
17 TRBJ2-3 NA TRBV30 TRBD2 CAWSGTSGRVIKDTQYF TGTGCCTGGAGTGGGACTAGCGGGAGGGTTATTAAAGATACGCAGTATTTT
20 TRBJ1-2 NA TRBV14 TRBD1 CASSQGTGLKQQWEGYGYTF TGTGCCAGCAGCCAAGGGACAGGGTTGAAACAGCAATGGGAAGGCTATGGCTACACCTTC
11 TRBJ1-2 NA TRBV20-1 TRBD1 CSATGGGGYTF TGCAGTGCTACAGGGGGTGGTGGCTACACCTTC
16 TRBJ1-1 NA TRBV4-2 NA CASSPISGGMNTEAFF TGTGCCAGCAGCCCAATTTCGGGGGGGATGAACACTGAAGCTTTCTTT
15 TRBJ1-5 NA TRBV6-1 NA CASSEFVQGNQPQHF TGTGCCAGCAGTGAATTTGTCCAGGGTAATCAGCCCCAGCATTTT
14 TRBJ1-2 NA TRBV6-6 TRBD1 CASSYQGQGYGYTF TGTGCCAGCAGTTACCAGGGACAGGGCTATGGCTACACCTTC
13 TRBJ1-1 few TRBV30 NA CAWSWTEGTEAFF TGTGCCTGGAGTTGGACTGAGGGCACTGAAGCTTTCTTT
14 TRBJ2-3 NA TRBV4-1 NA CASSPNGQTDTQYF TGCGCCAGCAGCCCGAACGGACAGACAGATACGCAGTATTTT
14 TRBJ2-7 NA TRBV12-5 NA CASGTSFNFYEQYF TGTGCTAGTGGAACTAGCTTCAACTTCTACGAGCAGTACTTC
15 TRBJ2-3 NA TRBV7-9 NA CASSLEGRQTDTQYF TGTGCCAGCAGCTTAGAGGGGCGGCAAACAGATACGCAGTATTTT
13 TRBJ1-1 NA TRBV5-6 NA CASSLGGVTEAFF TGTGCCAGCAGCTTGGGCGGGGTCACTGAAGCTTTCTTT
16 TRBJ2-2 NA TRBV5-6 NA CASSSGLAWDTGELFF TGTGCCAGCAGCTCCGGGTTAGCGTGGGACACCGGGGAGCTGTTTTTT
15 TRBJ1-1 NA TRBV30 TRBD1 CAWSFGTEHYTEAFF TGTGCCTGGAGTTTTGGGACAGAACACTACACTGAAGCTTTCTTT
15 TRBJ2-3 NA TRBV6-4 NA CASSQQGSNRDTQYF TGTGCCAGCAGCCAGCAGGGAAGTAATAGAGATACGCAGTATTTT
17 TRBJ2-2 NA TRBV25-1 TRBD2 CASRIGTSGANTGELFF TGTGCCAGCAGAATCGGGACTAGCGGGGCGAACACCGGGGAGCTGTTTTTT
14 TRBJ2-7 few TRBV27 TRBD1 CASSLTGFSYEQYF TGTGCCAGCAGTTTGACAGGGTTTTCCTACGAGCAGTACTTC